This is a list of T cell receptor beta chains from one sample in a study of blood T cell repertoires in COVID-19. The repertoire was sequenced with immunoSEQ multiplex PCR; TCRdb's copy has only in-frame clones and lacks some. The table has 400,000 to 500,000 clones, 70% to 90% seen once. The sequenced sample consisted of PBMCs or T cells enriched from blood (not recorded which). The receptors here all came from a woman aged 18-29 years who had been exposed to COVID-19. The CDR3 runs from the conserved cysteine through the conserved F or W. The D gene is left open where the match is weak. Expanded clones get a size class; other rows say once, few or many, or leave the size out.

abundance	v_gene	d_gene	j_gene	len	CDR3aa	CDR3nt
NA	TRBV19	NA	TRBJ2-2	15	CASSSLKGFGGELFF	TGTGCCAGTAGTTCCCTCAAGGGGTTTGGCGGGGAGCTGTTTTTT
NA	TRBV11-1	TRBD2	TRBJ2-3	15	CASSPIGGGTDTQYF	TGTGCCAGCAGCCCCATCGGGGGGGGAACAGATACGCAGTATTTT
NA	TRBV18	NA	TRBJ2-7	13	CASSPPVSYEQYF	TGTGCCAGCTCACCGCCAGTCTCCTACGAGCAGTACTTC
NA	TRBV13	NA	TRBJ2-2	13	CASTRENTGELFF	TGTGCCAGCACGAGGGAGAACACCGGGGAGCTGTTTTTT
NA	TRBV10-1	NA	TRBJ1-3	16	CASSESTLASNGTIYF	TGCGCCAGCAGTGAGTCGACGTTAGCTTCCAACGGCACCATATATTTT
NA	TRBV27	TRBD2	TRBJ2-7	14	CASSPRPAGGEQYF	TGTGCCAGCAGCCCTCGCCCAGCGGGGGGCGAGCAGTACTTC
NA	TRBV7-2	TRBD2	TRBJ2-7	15	CASSYSSGGDYEQYF	TGTGCCAGCAGCTACTCTAGCGGGGGAGATTACGAGCAGTACTTC
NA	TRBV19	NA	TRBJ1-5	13	CASSLNSNQPQHF	TGTGCCAGTAGTCTAAATAGCAATCAGCCCCAGCATTTT
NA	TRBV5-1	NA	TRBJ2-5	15	CASSLVRGRQETQYF	TGCGCCAGCAGCTTGGTCCGGGGTCGTCAAGAGACCCAGTACTTC
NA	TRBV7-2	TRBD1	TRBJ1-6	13	CASSRDRNSPLHF	TGTGCCAGCAGTCGGGACAGAAATTCACCCCTCCACTTT
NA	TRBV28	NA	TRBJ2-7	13	CASSLMAPREQYF	TGTGCCAGCAGTTTGATGGCACCTCGAGAGCAGTACTTC
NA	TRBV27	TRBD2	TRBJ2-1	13	CASSGGAVNEQFF	TGTGCCAGCAGCGGGGGGGCCGTCAATGAGCAGTTCTTC
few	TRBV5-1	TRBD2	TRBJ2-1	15	CASSFIGTSGNEQFF	TGCGCCAGCAGCTTTATCGGGACTAGCGGGAATGAGCAGTTCTTC
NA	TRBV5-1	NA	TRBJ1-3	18	CASSLLDGEQGTGNTIYF	TGCGCCAGCAGCTTACTGGACGGAGAACAGGGAACTGGAAACACCATATATTTT
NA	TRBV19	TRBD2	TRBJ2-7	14	CASSRRDYSYEQYF	TGTGCCAGTAGCAGACGGGACTACTCCTACGAGCAGTACTTC
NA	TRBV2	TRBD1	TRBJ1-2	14	CASSRGTGGNGYTF	TGTGCCAGCAGTCGCGGGACAGGGGGGAACGGCTACACCTTC
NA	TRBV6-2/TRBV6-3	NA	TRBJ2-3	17	CASSYQGGAESTDTQYF	TGTGCCAGCAGTTACCAGGGGGGAGCGGAAAGCACAGATACGCAGTATTTT
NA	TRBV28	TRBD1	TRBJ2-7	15	CASEPGTGGRNEQYF	TGTGCCAGCGAACCCGGGACAGGGGGAAGGAACGAGCAGTACTTC
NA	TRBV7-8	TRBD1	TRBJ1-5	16	CASSPDRVVSNQPQHF	TGTGCCAGCAGCCCGGACAGGGTGGTTAGCAATCAGCCCCAGCATTTT
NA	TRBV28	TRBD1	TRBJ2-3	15	CASKGQGALTDTQYF	TGTGCCAGCAAAGGACAGGGGGCGCTCACAGATACGCAGTATTTT
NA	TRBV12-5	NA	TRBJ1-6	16	CASGINREIRNSPLHF	TGTGCTAGTGGTATAAACCGGGAGATTCGAAATTCACCCCTCCACTTT
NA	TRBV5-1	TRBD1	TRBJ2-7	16	CASSKTGTGIVDEQYF	TGCGCCAGCAGCAAAACCGGGACAGGGATCGTCGACGAGCAGTACTTC
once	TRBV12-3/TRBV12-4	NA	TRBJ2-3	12	CASSSFADTQYF	TGTGCCAGCAGTTCATTTGCAGATACGCAGTATTTT
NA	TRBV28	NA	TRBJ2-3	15	CASRERGRITDTQYF	TGTGCCAGCCGGGAGCGAGGGCGGATCACAGATACGCAGTATTTT
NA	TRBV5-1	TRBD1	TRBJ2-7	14	CASSPGQGEYEQYF	TGCGCCAGCAGCCCGGGACAGGGGGAGTACGAGCAGTACTTC
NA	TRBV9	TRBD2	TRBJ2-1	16	CASSVKSGGSYNEQFF	TGTGCCAGCAGCGTAAAAAGCGGGGGGTCCTACAATGAGCAGTTCTTC
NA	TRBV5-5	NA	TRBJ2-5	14	CASSLAPNEETQYF	TGTGCCAGCAGCTTGGCTCCTAACGAAGAGACCCAGTACTTC
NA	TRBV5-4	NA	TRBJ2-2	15	CASSLGLAFTGELFF	TGTGCCAGCAGCTTGGGGCTAGCTTTCACCGGGGAGCTGTTTTTT
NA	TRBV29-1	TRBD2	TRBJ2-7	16	CSVAGRGPSGIYEQYF	TGCAGCGTTGCCGGCAGGGGCCCTAGCGGGATCTACGAGCAGTACTTC
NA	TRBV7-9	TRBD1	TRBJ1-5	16	CASSRTGGAGNQPQHF	TGTGCCAGCAGTCGGACAGGGGGTGCGGGCAATCAGCCCCAGCATTTT
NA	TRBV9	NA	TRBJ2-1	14	CASSPRGRGDEQFF	TGTGCCAGCAGCCCCCGGGGGAGAGGGGATGAGCAGTTCTTC
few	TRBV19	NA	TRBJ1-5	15	CASSTQRYPPQPQHF	TGTGCCAGTAGTACTCAGCGATATCCTCCTCAGCCCCAGCATTTT
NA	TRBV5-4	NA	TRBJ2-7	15	CASSLELAAFTEQYF	TGTGCCAGCAGCTTGGAGCTAGCCGCCTTCACCGAGCAGTACTTC
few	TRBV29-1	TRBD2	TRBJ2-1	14	CSAKKGTRRDEQFF	TGCAGCGCCAAGAAGGGGACTAGACGTGATGAGCAGTTCTTC
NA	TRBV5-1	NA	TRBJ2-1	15	CASSLALESYNEQFF	TGCGCCAGCAGCTTGGCGCTAGAATCCTACAATGAGCAGTTCTTC
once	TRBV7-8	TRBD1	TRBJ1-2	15	CASSKGQGANYGYTF	TGTGCCAGCAGCAAGGGACAGGGAGCAAACTATGGCTACACCTTC
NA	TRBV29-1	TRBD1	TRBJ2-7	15	CSVEVRDRFSYEQYF	TGCAGCGTTGAGGTTCGGGACAGATTTTCCTACGAGCAGTACTTC
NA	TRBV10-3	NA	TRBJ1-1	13	CATNWAGDTEAFF	TGTGCCACCAACTGGGCCGGCGACACTGAAGCTTTCTTT
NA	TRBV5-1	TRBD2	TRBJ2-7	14	CASSPAGGSHEQYF	TGCGCCAGCAGCCCCGCGGGCGGGAGCCACGAGCAGTACTTC
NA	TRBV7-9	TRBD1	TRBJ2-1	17	CASSLMGGTGGYNEQFF	TGTGCCAGCAGCTTAATGGGAGGGACAGGGGGCTACAATGAGCAGTTCTTC
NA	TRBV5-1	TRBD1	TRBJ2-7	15	CASSPRQGAPIEQYF	TGCGCCAGCAGCCCACGACAGGGGGCCCCAATAGAGCAGTACTTC
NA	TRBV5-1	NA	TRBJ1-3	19	CASSLSNRASLVAGNTIYF	TGCGCCAGCAGCTTGTCTAACAGGGCTTCCCTCGTAGCTGGAAACACCATATATTTT
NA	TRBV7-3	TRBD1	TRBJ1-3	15	CASSPGTGPGNTIYF	TGTGCCAGCAGCCCAGGGACAGGGCCTGGAAACACCATATATTTT
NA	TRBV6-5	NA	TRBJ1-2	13	CASSSPFLYGYTF	TGTGCCAGCAGTTCCCCGTTCCTCTATGGCTACACCTTC
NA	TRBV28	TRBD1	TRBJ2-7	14	CASMGTGDTYEQYF	TGTGCCAGCATGGGGACAGGGGATACCTACGAGCAGTACTTC
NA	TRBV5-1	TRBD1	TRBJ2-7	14	CASSDEDREVEQYF	TGCGCCAGCAGCGACGAGGACAGGGAGGTCGAGCAGTACTTC
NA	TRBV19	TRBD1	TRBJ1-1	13	CASYQGQGNGAFF	TGTGCCAGCTATCAGGGACAGGGAAATGGCGCTTTCTTT
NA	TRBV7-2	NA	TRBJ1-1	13	CASSSQDLTEAFF	TGTGCCAGCAGCTCCCAGGATCTCACTGAAGCTTTCTTT
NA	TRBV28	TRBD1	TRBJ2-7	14	CASSKRGLSYEQYF	TGTGCCAGCAGCAAGAGGGGGCTCTCCTACGAGCAGTACTTC
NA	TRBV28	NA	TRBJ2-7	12	CASSLKVGEQYF	TGTGCCAGCAGTTTAAAGGTCGGGGAGCAGTACTTC
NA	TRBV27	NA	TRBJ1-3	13	CASGTYSGNTIYF	TGTGCCAGCGGGACTTATTCTGGAAACACCATATATTTT
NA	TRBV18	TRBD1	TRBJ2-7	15	CASSPGQGVSYEQYF	TGTGCCAGCTCACCCGGACAGGGGGTTTCCTACGAGCAGTACTTC
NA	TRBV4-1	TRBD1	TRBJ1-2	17	CASSQQPGQGGVYGYTF	TGCGCCAGCAGCCAACAACCGGGACAGGGGGGTGTCTATGGCTACACCTTC